Each of the 31 T cell receptor beta chains below was sequenced from the same sample in a study of blood T cells in healthy people across ages. Sample-barcoded 5' priming and a J-beta primer mix drove a second PCR of roughly 7 to 11 cycles. Using its own MiXCR run on the 5' RACE reads, TCRdb lists one record per CDR3 protein. This table holds some 800,000 distinct CDR3 sequences, roughly 25% found once. In addition, the sample was reused for a study of T cells of mothers and their children.

The source material was blood. These receptors all come from a boy aged 10-17 years in good health.

V is TRBV20-1 and J is TRBJ2-7; 13 bases are a match to TRBD2. The V and J ends lost 5 bases and 2 bases, in that order; junction bases with no gene match: 18. Per germline, CDR1 DFQATT and CDR2 SNEGSKA (reference sequence). The CDR3 has 19 residues. CDR3 nucleotide sequence: TGCAGTGCTCGGACTAGCGGGAGTGTGGACTCCCCTCTTGCCTACGAGCAGTACTTC. Protein product: CSARTSGSVDSPLAYEQYF.

J is TRBJ1-2 and V is TRBV4-3, with 9 bases matching TRBD1. CDR1 is LGHNA and CDR2 is YSLEER in the germline V gene. The length of the CDR3 is 15 residues. V shed 5 bases, J shed 2 bases, and the junction held 6 bases outside the gene matches. The DNA of the CDR3 is TGCGCCAGCAGCACCGGGACAGGGAACAACTATGGCTACACCTTC. It translates to CASSTGTGNNYGYTF.

In this sample, this clonotype turned up a few times. V is TRBV12-3 or TRBV12-4 and J is TRBJ1-5; D remains ambiguous. The CDR3 length is 14 residues. Trimming cost V 3 bases and J 4 bases, with 10 bases left between them. The CDR3: CASSFDGGNQPQHF. As DNA, the CDR3 is TGTGCCAGCAGTTTTGATGGAGGAAATCAGCCCCAGCATTTT.

This clonotype turned up a few times. This chain uses TRBV7-8 with TRBJ2-7; D might be TRBD1 or TRBD2, each matching 5 bases. V was shortened by 2 bases and J by 3 bases, with 8 bases between the two germline ends. There are 13 residues in the CDR3. Germline loops: CDR1 SGHVS, CDR2 FQNEAQ. The CDR3 reads CASSLRDLYEQYF. Here the CDR3 DNA reads TGTGCCAGCAGCTTAAGGGACCTCTACGAGCAGTACTTC.

The rearrangement uses TRBV14 and TRBJ1-5; no clear D. Germline V gene sequence: CDR1 SGHDN, CDR2 FVKESK. Trimming removed 3 bases from V and 4 bases from J, with 4 bases in between. CDR3 length: 12 residues. Written as DNA, the CDR3 is TGTGCCAGCAGCCAGGAGAATCAGCCCCAGCATTTT. It yields the protein CASSQENQPQHF.

This clonotype was seen a few times. The V and J genes are TRBV4-1 and TRBJ2-7, with 9 nucleotides matching TRBD2. Trimming removed 4 bases from V and 5 bases from J; junction bases left unmatched: 9. The CDR3 extends over 15 amino acids. Per germline, CDR1 MGHRA and CDR2 YSYEKL. The CDR3 reads CASSLEPGLADEQYF. CDR3 sequence (DNA): TGCGCCAGCAGCCTCGAGCCGGGACTAGCTGACGAGCAGTACTTC.

There are a few counts of this clonotype. The chain links TRBV11-2 to TRBJ2-1, with D perhaps TRBD1 or TRBD2 (5 bases each). The CDR3 is made up of 20 amino acids. V was clipped by 1 base and J by 0 bases, with 22 bases between them. The germline gives CDR1 SGHAT, CDR2 FQNNGV. The DNA of the CDR3 is TGTGCCAGCAGCTTAGGGGGGACCACTACTTGGCGGAGCTCCTACAATGAGCAGTTCTTC. The encoded protein is CASSLGGTTTWRSSYNEQFF.

This chain joins TRBV7-2 and TRBJ2-7; the D gene is possibly TRBD1 (5 bases). In germline, CDR1 is SGHTA, CDR2 FQGNSA. CDR3 length equals 14 residues. Trimming removed 1 base at V and 6 bases at J, with 13 bases between. CDR3 amino acids: CASSLVGESPEQYF. The CDR3 bases are TGTGCCAGCAGCTTAGTAGGGGAAAGTCCCGAGCAGTACTTC.

This clonotype was detected once. This chain uses TRBV15 with TRBJ2-3; 7 bases agree with TRBD2. Germline CDR1 and CDR2: LNHNV and YYDKDF (reference sequence). V lost 4 bases, J lost 4 bases, and 11 bases stayed unmatched. The CDR3 totals 16 residues. The CDR3 sequence is CATSIKVGSGADTQYF. The CDR3 coding sequence is TGTGCCACCAGCATTAAAGTGGGGAGCGGGGCAGATACGCAGTATTTT.

This clonotype came up a few times. The chain combines TRBV3-1 with TRBJ2-1, with D unclear. The V and J ends lost 6 bases and 1 base respectively, with 22 bases between them. This CDR3 region has 18 residues. The germline V gene encodes CDR1 LGHDT and CDR2 YNNKEL (reference sequence). This CDR3 is CASSPRGLLITSYNEQFF. DNA of the CDR3: TGTGCCAGCAGTCCCCGAGGCCTGCTGATAACATCCTACAATGAGCAGTTCTTC.

This clonotype has just one count. CDR3 amino acids: CASSYSSASQSNTEAFF. CDR3 DNA: TGTGCCAGCAGTTACTCCTCGGCCTCACAGTCGAACACTGAAGCTTTCTTT. The chain carries TRBV6-5 and TRBJ1-1; D gene uncertain. Germline CDR1 and CDR2: MNHEY and SVGAGI. The CDR3 contains 17 residues. Between the trimmed V and J ends, which lost 0 bases and 1 base, there was a span of 15 bases.

The genes are TRBV29-1 and TRBJ2-1; TRBD1 is a possible D gene (6 bases). This CDR3 is 14 amino acids long. V was cut by 6 bases and J by 8 bases, with 20 bases left in between. From germline, CDR1 is SQVTM and CDR2 ANQGSEA. Here the CDR3 reads CSVGFMGAVYEQFF. CDR3 sequence (DNA): TGCAGCGTCGGGTTTATGGGGGCCGTCTATGAGCAGTTCTTC.

This clonotype was seen ten or more times. The rearrangement joins TRBV4-3 to TRBJ2-3; no clear D gene. Looked up from germline, CDR1 is LGHNA and CDR2 is YSLEER. This CDR3 has 14 amino acids. Trimming removed 0 bases from V and 2 bases from J, with 6 bases in between. The CDR3 sequence: CASSQDRVTDTQYF. CDR3 DNA sequence: TGCGCCAGCAGCCAAGATCGGGTCACAGATACGCAGTATTTT.

There are a few counts of this clonotype. The CDR3 region has the DNA TGTGCCACATCCGAGGACAGGGCAGTACAAGCTTTCTTT. Amino acids: CATSEDRAVQAFF. This chain joins TRBV21-1 and TRBJ1-1; the DNA was not compared with TRBD1, the D call given in the table. TRBV21-1 is classified as a pseudogene. The CDR3 spans 13 residues.

This chain uses TRBV20-1 with TRBJ2-3; 14 bases fit TRBD2. Germline loops: CDR1 DFQATT, CDR2 SNEGSKA (reference sequence). With 6 bases clipped from V and 6 bases from J, the junction kept 5 bases outside the gene matches. The length of the CDR3 is 14 residues. The DNA of the CDR3 is TGCAGTGCCGGACTAGCGGGAGGCAGCGATACGCAGTATTTT. Its protein is CSAGLAGGSDTQYF.

J is TRBJ2-7 and V is TRBV20-1; D remains ambiguous. With 1 base removed from V and 4 bases from J, the gap between germline ends came to 14 bases. The CDR3 length is 14 residues. CDR1 DFQATT and CDR2 SNEGSKA come from the germline V gene (reference sequence). CDR3 DNA: TGCAGTGCTAGAGGGCTAACACCCGAGTACGAGCAGTACTTC. Translated: CSARGLTPEYEQYF.

The chain combines TRBV4-1 with TRBJ1-2; unclear D gene. Germline V gives CDR1 MGHRA, CDR2 YSYEKL. The CDR3 covers 14 residues. Trimming shortened V by 3 bases and J by 4 bases, and 12 bases separated the two germline ends. The CDR3 here is CASSQNPGLYGYTF. DNA of the CDR3: TGCGCCAGCAGCCAGAATCCAGGCCTCTATGGCTACACCTTC.

This clonotype has just a few counts. The V gene is TRBV4-1, the J gene TRBJ2-7; 13 nucleotides match TRBD2. Germline CDR1 and CDR2: MGHRA and YSYEKL. V lost 4 bases to trimming and J lost 5 bases; unmatched junction nucleotides: 5. The CDR3 totals 15 residues. CDR3 nucleotide sequence: TGCGCCAGCAGCCCACTAGCGGGAGGGCCTGACGAGCAGTACTTC. It is translated as CASSPLAGGPDEQYF.

The V call is TRBV7-9, the J call TRBJ2-5, with D uncertain. The J call is doubtful: the DNA matches TRBJ2-7 better. Germline values: CDR1 SEHNR, CDR2 FQNEAQ (reference sequence). The CDR3 runs 14 residues. The CDR3 DNA sequence: TGTGCCAGCAGCTTAGTCGTGAAGGACCACGAGCAGTACTTC. Translation: CASSLVVKDHEQYF.

DNA for the CDR3: TGCAGTGCTAGCTCGAGTGGAGACACTGAAGCTTTCTTT. As protein: CSASSSGDTEAFF. The V and J genes are TRBV20-1 and TRBJ1-1; D gene unclear. There are 13 residues in the CDR3. Germline values: CDR1 DFQATT, CDR2 SNEGSKA (reference sequence). Trimming cost V 3 bases and J 3 bases, with 11 bases left between them.

This clonotype was found a few times. V usage is TRBV6-6 and J usage is TRBJ1-4; weak D call: TRBD1 (6 bases). CDR3 length: 15 amino acids. The V end lost 5 bases, the J end lost 3 bases, and 13 bases lay between the germline ends. The germline gives CDR1 MNHNY, CDR2 SVGAGI (reference sequence). CDR3 nucleotides: TGTGCCAGCAGTCTACTGACAGGCGCTAATGAAAAACTGTTTTTT. It encodes CASSLLTGANEKLFF.

The chain combines TRBV5-6 with TRBJ1-5; D gene ambiguous. Trimming shortened V by 2 bases and J by 3 bases, and 12 bases separated the two germline ends. This CDR3 region has 15 residues. The germline gives CDR1 SGHDT, CDR2 YYEEEE. Here the CDR3 DNA reads TGTGCCAGCAGCTTAGGAGGCGGCAACAATCAGCCCCAGCATTTT. Translating it yields CASSLGGGNNQPQHF.

The chain employs TRBV14 and TRBJ2-4; D unclear. Germline CDR1 reads SGHDN; CDR2 reads FVKESK. With 2 bases removed from V and 9 bases from J, the gap between germline ends came to 11 bases. The CDR3 totals 13 residues. The DNA for the CDR3 is TGTGCCAGCAGCCAATTGACGATGGGCATTCAGTACTTC. Protein: CASSQLTMGIQYF.

The V call is TRBV6-5, the J call TRBJ2-5, with D uncertain. Deletions cut 0 bases from V and 6 bases from J, with 11 bases between. Looked up from germline, CDR1 is MNHEY and CDR2 is SVGAGI. There are 14 residues in the CDR3. CDR3: CASSYSSSVKTQYF. The CDR3 nucleotides are TGTGCCAGCAGTTACTCTTCCAGCGTGAAGACCCAGTACTTC.

The chain recombines TRBV25-1 with TRBJ2-3; 7 nucleotides agree with TRBD2. Germline V gene lookup returns CDR1 MGHDK and CDR2 SYGVNS. This CDR3 comprises 16 residues. Trimming removed 4 bases from V and 3 bases from J; junction bases left unmatched: 10. This CDR3 reads CASSAVAGSSTDTQYF. CDR3 sequence (DNA): TGTGCCAGCAGTGCAGTAGCGGGCAGTTCGACAGATACGCAGTATTTT.

The J gene is TRBJ2-5, the V gene TRBV28; 10 bases fit TRBD1. The DNA end is more similar to TRBJ2-7, so the J call may be wrong. Germline lookup yields CDR1 MDHEN and CDR2 SYDVKM. This CDR3 region has 14 residues. The CDR3 sequence: CASSSDRGAYEQYF. The CDR3 DNA is TGTGCCAGCAGCTCGGACAGGGGGGCCTACGAGCAGTACTTC.

The chain has TRBV6-1 and TRBJ1-6, with 9 bases fitting TRBD1. CDR1 and CDR2 (germline): MNHNS, SASEGT. V lost 6 bases, J lost 13 bases, and 13 bases stayed unmatched. The CDR3 length is 15 residues. CDR3 DNA: TGTGCCAGCAGGCGAACCGGGACAGGGTTTTCGCCCCTCCACTTT. Amino acid sequence: CASRRTGTGFSPLHF.

This clonotype was detected many times. The chain links TRBV4-1 to TRBJ2-1, with D possibly being TRBD2 (5 bases). V lost 1 base, J lost 3 bases, and 13 bases lay in between. Germline CDR1 MGHRA, CDR2 YSYEKL. The CDR3 loop spans 16 amino acids. CDR3 residues: CASSQVAPGDYNEQFF. The CDR3 region has the DNA TGCGCCAGCAGCCAAGTCGCTCCCGGGGACTACAATGAGCAGTTCTTC.

The chain combines TRBV11-3 with TRBJ2-2; possible D gene TRBD2, 6 bases. V was shortened by 4 bases and J by 7 bases, with 19 bases between the two germline ends. The CDR3 consists of 16 residues. CDR1 is SGHNT and CDR2 is YENEEA in the germline V gene. CDR3 amino acids: CASSSIGEEEIGELFF. The CDR3 DNA reads TGTGCCAGCAGCTCCATAGGGGAGGAAGAAATCGGGGAGCTGTTTTTT.

The rearrangement uses TRBV28 and TRBJ1-1, with D possibly TRBD1 on 5 matching bases. V lost 6 bases, J lost 4 bases, and 15 bases lay in between. CDR3 length: 14 residues. The germline V gene has CDR1 MDHEN and CDR2 SYDVKM. CDR3 sequence reads: CASSPGHSGTEAFF. The CDR3 DNA reads as TGTGCCAGCAGCCCCGGACACTCGGGCACTGAAGCTTTCTTT.

This sequence joins TRBV6-1 and TRBJ1-1, with TRBD1 matching over 12 bases. The CDR3 runs 19 residues. CDR1 and CDR2 from the germline V gene are MNHNS and SASEGT. V lost 6 bases, J lost 1 base, and 15 bases stayed unmatched. CDR3 DNA: TGTGCCAGCAGCCTATTTCTGCCCGGGACAGGGGGCCCGAACACTGAAGCTTTCTTT. Protein product: CASSLFLPGTGGPNTEAFF.